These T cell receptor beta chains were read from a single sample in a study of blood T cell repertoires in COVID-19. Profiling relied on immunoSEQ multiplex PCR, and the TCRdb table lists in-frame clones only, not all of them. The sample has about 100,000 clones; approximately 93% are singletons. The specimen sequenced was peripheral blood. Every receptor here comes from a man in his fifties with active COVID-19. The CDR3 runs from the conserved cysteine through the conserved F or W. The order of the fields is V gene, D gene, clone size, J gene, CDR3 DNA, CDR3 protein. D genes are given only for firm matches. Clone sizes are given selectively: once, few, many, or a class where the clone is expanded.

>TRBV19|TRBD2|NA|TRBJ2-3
TGTGCCAGTAGCACTAGCGGGGGAGATACGCAGTATTTT
CASSTSGGDTQYF
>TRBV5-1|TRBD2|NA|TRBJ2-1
TGCGCCAGCTCTCCACTAGCGAGCTCCTACAATGAGCAGTTCTTC
CASSPLASSYNEQFF
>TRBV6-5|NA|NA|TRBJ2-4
TGTGCCAGCAGAAAAAGGGGGGACAGAGTAAACATTCAGTACTTC
CASRKRGDRVNIQYF
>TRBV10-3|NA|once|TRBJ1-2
TGTGCCATCAGTGAGTCGATAGGGCCGGGGGATGGCTACACCTTC
CAISESIGPGDGYTF
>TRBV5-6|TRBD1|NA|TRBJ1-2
TGTGCCAGCAGCTACCGGGACAGGCCTACCTATGGCTACACCTTC
CASSYRDRPTYGYTF
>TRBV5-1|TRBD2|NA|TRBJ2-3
TGCGCCAGCAGCTTGGTCGGGACTAGCGGGAGGGCCTCGGATACGCAGTATTTT
CASSLVGTSGRASDTQYF
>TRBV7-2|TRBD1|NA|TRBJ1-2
TGTGCCAGCAGCTTAGCTATGGAGAGGAGGCGGGACAGTCATGGCTACACCTTC
CASSLAMERRRDSHGYTF
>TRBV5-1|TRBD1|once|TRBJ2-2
TGCGCCAGCAGCAGGGGACAGGGGGCCGGGGAGCTGTTTTTT
CASSRGQGAGELFF
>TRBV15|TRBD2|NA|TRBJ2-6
TGTGCCACCAGCACCCGTGGACTAGCGGGGACCTCTGGGGCCAACGTCCTGACTTTC
CATSTRGLAGTSGANVLTF
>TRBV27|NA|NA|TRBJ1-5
TGTGCCAGCAGTTTACGGGGGGCTGGTCAGCCCCAGCATTTT
CASSLRGAGQPQHF
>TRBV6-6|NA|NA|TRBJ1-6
TGTGCCAGCAGACCCTCGGCAGGGGATAATTCACCCCTCCACTTT
CASRPSAGDNSPLHF
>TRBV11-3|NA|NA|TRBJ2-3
TGTGCCAGCAGTCTCGGGGGGCCCAACACAGATACGCAGTATTTT
CASSLGGPNTDTQYF
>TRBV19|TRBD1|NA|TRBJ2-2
TGTGCCAGTAGGGGGACAGCGAACACCGGGGAGCTGTTTTTT
CASRGTANTGELFF
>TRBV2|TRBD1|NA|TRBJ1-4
TGTGCCAGCAGGAGCGACAGGGCCGGGGGTGAAAAACTGTTTTTT
CASRSDRAGGEKLFF
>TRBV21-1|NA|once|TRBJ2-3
TGTGCCAGCAGCCCATGGGACGGACTAGCGGGGGAGAGGGGGAGCACAGATACGCAGTATTTT
CASSPWDGLAGERGSTDTQYF
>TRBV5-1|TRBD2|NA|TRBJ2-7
TGCGCCAGCAGCTTAGCGGGGGGTACCTACGAGCAGTACTTC
CASSLAGGTYEQYF
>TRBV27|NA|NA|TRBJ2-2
TGTGCCAGCAGTTACTCGGCGGGAACCGGGGAGCTGTTTTTT
CASSYSAGTGELFF
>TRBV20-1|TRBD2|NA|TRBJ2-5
TGCAGTGCTAGTGTGGGCAGCGGGGGGGAGACCCAGTACTTC
CSASVGSGGETQYF
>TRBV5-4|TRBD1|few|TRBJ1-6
TGTGCCAGCAGCCCAGCCCCGGGACAGTATAATTCACCCCTCCACTTT
CASSPAPGQYNSPLHF
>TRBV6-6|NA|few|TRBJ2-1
TGTGCCAGCAGTGACGGACAGAGCTCCTACAATGAGCAGTTCTTC
CASSDGQSSYNEQFF
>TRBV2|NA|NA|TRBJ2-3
TGTGCCAGCAGTGAACTACTCTTCACAGATACGCAGTATTTT
CASSELLFTDTQYF
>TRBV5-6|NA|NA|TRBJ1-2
TGTGCCAGCAGCTTGAACACAGGGAACTATGGCTACACCTTC
CASSLNTGNYGYTF
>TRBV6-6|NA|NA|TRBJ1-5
TGTGCCAGCAGTTACGGGGGCGGTAGCAATCAGCCCCAGCATTTT
CASSYGGGSNQPQHF
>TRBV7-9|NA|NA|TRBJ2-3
TGTGCCAGCAGCCCCTCGCTGACGGGATATACGCAGTATTTT
CASSPSLTGYTQYF
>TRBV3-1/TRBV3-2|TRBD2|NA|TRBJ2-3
TGTGCCAGCAGCCCGCAGGGACTAGCGGGGGTAGCAGATACGCAGTATTTT
CASSPQGLAGVADTQYF
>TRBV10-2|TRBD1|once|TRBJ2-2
TGCGCCAGCAGTGCTTTACAGGGGGATATCACCGGGGAGCTGTTTTTT
CASSALQGDITGELFF
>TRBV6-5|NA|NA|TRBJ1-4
TGTGCCAGCAGGGTAGACGGGGGGGGTGAAAAACTGTTTTTT
CASRVDGGGEKLFF
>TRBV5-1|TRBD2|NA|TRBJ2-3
TGCGCCAGCAGCTTGGAATTAGCGGGAGCAGATACGCAGTATTTT
CASSLELAGADTQYF
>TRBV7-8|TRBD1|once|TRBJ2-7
TGTGCCAGCAGCCCCCTCGGGACAGGGCGGTACGAGCAGTACTTC
CASSPLGTGRYEQYF
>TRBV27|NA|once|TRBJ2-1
TGTGCCAGCCGGCGGGACTTTCCCTCTAATGAGCAGTTCTTC
CASRRDFPSNEQFF
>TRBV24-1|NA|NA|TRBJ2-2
TGTGCCACCAGTGGGGGCGTGACGAACACCGGGGAGCTGTTTTTT
CATSGGVTNTGELFF
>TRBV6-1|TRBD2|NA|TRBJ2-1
TGTGCCAGCAGTGAAGAAGGGACTAGCGGGATCCGCTCCTACAATGAGCAGTTCTTC
CASSEEGTSGIRSYNEQFF
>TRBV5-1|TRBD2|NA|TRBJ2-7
TGCGCCAGCAGCTCGCTTCGGGGACTAGCGGGGGAAAGCTCCTACGAGCAGTACTTC
CASSSLRGLAGESSYEQYF
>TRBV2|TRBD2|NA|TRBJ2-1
TGTGCCAGCAGAGGAGCGGGAGGGTCCTACAATGAGCAGTTCTTC
CASRGAGGSYNEQFF
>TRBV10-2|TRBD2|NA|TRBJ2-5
TGCGCCAGCAGCAGACTAGCGGGTACCCAAGAGACCCAGTACTTC
CASSRLAGTQETQYF
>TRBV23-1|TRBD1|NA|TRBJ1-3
TGCGCCAGCAGTCCCGGGACAGGTGGGGGGGACAACTCTGGAAACACCATATATTTT
CASSPGTGGGDNSGNTIYF
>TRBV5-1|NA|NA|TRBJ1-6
TGCGCCAGCAGCTTGACAGGGCCCTTCGATTCACCCCTCCACTTT
CASSLTGPFDSPLHF
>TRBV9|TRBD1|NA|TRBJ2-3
TGTGCCAGCAGCGAAGGACAGGGGCGAGATACGCAGTATTTT
CASSEGQGRDTQYF
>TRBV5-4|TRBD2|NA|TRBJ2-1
TGTGCCAGCAGCTGGAAGCGGGAGGGCGGCAATGAGCAGTTCTTC
CASSWKREGGNEQFF
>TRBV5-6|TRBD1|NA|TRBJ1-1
TGTGCCAGCAGCTTGCCCGGACAGGGAGGTTTGAAAGCTTTCTTT
CASSLPGQGGLKAFF
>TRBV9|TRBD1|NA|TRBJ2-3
TGTGCCAGCAGCGTAGGACAGGGGGAAGCCACAGATACGCAGTATTTT
CASSVGQGEATDTQYF
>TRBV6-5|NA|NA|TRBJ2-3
TGTGCCAGCAGTTACTCCAGGGGAGGCACAGATACGCAGTATTTT
CASSYSRGGTDTQYF
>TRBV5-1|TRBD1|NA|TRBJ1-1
TGCGCCAGCAGCTTAAAAAGAGGACAGGGAGGCACTGAAGCTTTCTTT
CASSLKRGQGGTEAFF
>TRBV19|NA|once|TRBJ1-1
TGTGCCAGTAGTATCGGACAGCCAGGATTCACTGAAGCTTTCTTT
CASSIGQPGFTEAFF
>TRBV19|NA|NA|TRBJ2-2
TGTGCCAGTAGTATAGATTCTGCAGGATACACCGGGGAGCTGTTTTTT
CASSIDSAGYTGELFF
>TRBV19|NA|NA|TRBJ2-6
TGTGCCAGTAGTATAGCCCTGGTGGCAGGGAGGACAGGGGCCAACGTCCTGACTTTC
CASSIALVAGRTGANVLTF
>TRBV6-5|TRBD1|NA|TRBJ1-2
TGTGCCAGCAGTTACAGCAGGGGGCTTGGCTACACCTTC
CASSYSRGLGYTF
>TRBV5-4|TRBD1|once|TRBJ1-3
TGTGCCAGCAGCTTCAACCCCCGGGACAGACCTGGAAACACCATATATTTT
CASSFNPRDRPGNTIYF